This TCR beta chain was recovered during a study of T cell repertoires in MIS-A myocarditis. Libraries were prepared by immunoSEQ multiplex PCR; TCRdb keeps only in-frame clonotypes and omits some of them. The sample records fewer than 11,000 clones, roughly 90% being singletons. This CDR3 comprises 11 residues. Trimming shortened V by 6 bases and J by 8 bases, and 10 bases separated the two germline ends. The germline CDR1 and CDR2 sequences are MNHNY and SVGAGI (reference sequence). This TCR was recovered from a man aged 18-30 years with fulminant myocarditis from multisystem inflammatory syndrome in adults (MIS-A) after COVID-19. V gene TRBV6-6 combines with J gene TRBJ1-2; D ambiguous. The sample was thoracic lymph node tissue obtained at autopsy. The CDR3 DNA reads TGTGCCAGCAGCCACCTTGAGGGCTACACCTTC. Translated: CASSHLEGYTF.